One and the same sample provided the 18 T cell receptor beta chains below, sequenced in a study of follicular helper T cells after annual influenza vaccination. The sample's time point: 2013-2014 season, 7 days after vaccination. The repertoire was sequenced with immunoSEQ multiplex PCR; TCRdb's copy has only in-frame clones and lacks some. Counted here are about 4,800 clones, roughly nine tenths occurring once; the ten biggest clones make up approximately 1.5%. The sequencing used CXCR5+ CD38- circulating T follicular helper cells from blood, collected 7 days after influenza vaccination. Subset: circulating Tfh, non-naive CD4+CXCR5+PD-1+ (ICOS+CD38+ or ICOS-CD38-). The receptor source for this set is an adult who received the influenza vaccine.

The chain joins TRBV18 to TRBJ2-2; 8 nucleotides line up with TRBD1. J lost 4 bases, V lost 1 base, and 8 bases had no gene match. In germline, CDR1 is KGHSH, CDR2 LQKENI. The CDR3 extends over 17 amino acids. CDR3 bases: TGTGCCAGCTCACCACTAGACAGGGGTCGAGGCACCGGGGAGCTGTTTTTT. Translation gives CASSPLDRGRGTGELFF.

The J gene is TRBJ2-7, the V gene TRBV4-2, with 7 bases fitting TRBD1. The J segment lost 2 bases and the V segment lost 0 bases, leaving 1 base of the junction unmatched. The CDR3 consists of 14 residues. CDR1 LGHNA and CDR2 YNFKEQ come from the germline V gene. For the CDR3, the DNA is TGTGCCAGCAGCCAAGAGACAGGGCCCTACGAGCAGTACTTC. Protein: CASSQETGPYEQYF.

The chain employs TRBV5-5 and TRBJ2-2; D unclear. CDR1 is SGHKS, CDR2 YYEKEE, per germline (reference sequence). V dropped 0 bases and J dropped 6 bases, with 12 bases sitting between them. The CDR3 length is 15 residues. CDR3 in amino acids: CASSLAPGGAGELFF. The CDR3, as DNA: TGTGCCAGCAGCTTGGCCCCCGGCGGAGCCGGGGAGCTGTTTTTT.

The gene calls are TRBV5-1 and TRBJ2-6, with D tentatively TRBD2 (7 bases). Per germline, CDR1 SGHRS and CDR2 YFSETQ. The CDR3 contains 16 residues. Trimming removed 4 bases from V and 4 bases from J, with 15 bases in between. CDR3 sequence reads: CASSLGGAYGANVLTF. DNA of the CDR3: TGCGCCAGCAGCCTTGGGGGGGCGTACGGGGCCAACGTCCTGACTTTC.

The rearrangement links TRBV10-3 to TRBJ1-2; 9 nucleotides match TRBD1. The junction had 1 base not matched to a gene; V was cut back by 5 bases and J by 3 bases. The V gene's germline CDR1 is ENHRY and CDR2 SYGVKD. This CDR3 is 13 amino acids long. Here the CDR3 DNA reads TGTGCCATCAGTTGGGACAGGGACTATGGCTACACCTTC. Translation gives CAISWDRDYGYTF.

The chain has TRBV6-6 and TRBJ2-7; tentative D call: TRBD2 (5 bases). Trimming took off 2 bases at V and 3 bases at J, with 8 bases between the two ends. In germline, CDR1 is MNHNY, CDR2 SVGAGI (reference sequence). The CDR3 spans 13 residues. The CDR3 nucleotides are TGTGCCAGCAGTTACGACTACTACTACGAGCAGTACTTC. Translation gives CASSYDYYYEQYF.

This chain uses TRBV6-6 with TRBJ2-1, with 8 bases fitting TRBD1. Germline CDR1 is MNHNY and CDR2 is SVGAGI (reference sequence). CDR3 length: 15 residues. V shed 5 bases, J shed 6 bases, and the junction held 9 bases outside the gene matches. The CDR3: CASSMDRAQGNEQFF. As DNA, the CDR3 is TGTGCCAGCAGTATGGACAGGGCTCAGGGCAATGAGCAGTTCTTC.

The gene calls are TRBV7-6 and TRBJ2-1; 8 bases map to TRBD2. The V gene end was trimmed by 1 base and the J gene end by 0 bases; junction bases not matched to a gene: 11. This CDR3 has 19 residues. The germline CDR1 and CDR2 sequences are SGHVS and FNYEAQ. The CDR3 region is CASSLDPRQRGSSYNEQFF. In nucleotides, the CDR3 is TGTGCCAGCAGCTTAGATCCCAGGCAGCGGGGGAGCTCCTACAATGAGCAGTTCTTC.

The chain couples TRBV27 to TRBJ1-5, with TRBD1 as a possible D gene (6 bases). The CDR3 contains 16 residues. Germline V gene sequence: CDR1 MNHEY, CDR2 SMNVEV (reference sequence). V was cut by 6 bases and J by 5 bases, with 20 bases left in between. The CDR3 DNA is TGTGCCAGCAGCCGAACAACAGGGTCGGGTGATCAGCCCCAGCATTTT. This translates into CASSRTTGSGDQPQHF.

The rearrangement links TRBV7-2 to TRBJ2-6; D possibly corresponds to TRBD1 (6 bases). Trimming took 5 bases from V and 10 from J, leaving 12 bases between them. This CDR3 is 13 amino acids long. Looked up from germline, CDR1 is SGHTA and CDR2 is FQGNSA. The CDR3 here is CASSRDTANVLTF. The CDR3 bases are TGTGCCAGCAGCCGGGACACGGCTAACGTCCTGACTTTC.

The chain combines TRBV5-1 with TRBJ2-7, with D maybe TRBD2 (5 bases). Trimming pared 3 bases from V and 7 bases from J, leaving 14 bases between. The CDR3 has 13 amino acids. Germline CDR1 reads SGHRS; CDR2 reads YFSETQ. The CDR3 region has the DNA TGCGCCAGCAGCTGGGGTGAGGAGGCAGAGCAGTACTTC. Amino acids: CASSWGEEAEQYF. The full variable domain, rest sourced from reference TRBV5-1 and TRBJ2-7, is KAGVTQTPRYLIKTRGQQVTLSCSPISGHRSVSWYQQTPGQGLQFLFEYFSETQRNKGNFPGRFSGRQFSNSRSEMNVSTLELGDSALYLCASSWGEEAEQYFGPGTRLTVT.

The chain carries TRBV7-2 and TRBJ2-7, with 13 bases that match TRBD2. Germline V lookup: CDR1 SGHTA, CDR2 FQGNSA. V was pared by 1 base and J by 3 bases, with 6 bases of the junction left unmatched. The CDR3 has 17 amino acids. Written as DNA, the CDR3 is TGTGCCAGCAGCTTAGGGCGGGGACTAGCGGGATACTACGAGCAGTACTTC. Protein sequence: CASSLGRGLAGYYEQYF.

The V and J genes are TRBV5-1 and TRBJ1-5, with TRBD1 identical over 7 bases. The germline V gene encodes CDR1 SGHRS and CDR2 YFSETQ. V was clipped by 1 base and J by 7 bases; unmatched bases: 2. The CDR3 loop spans 13 amino acids. CDR3 nucleotide sequence: TGCGCCAGCAGCTTGCAGGGGGGACAGCCCCAGCATTTT. Translating gives CASSLQGGQPQHF.

J is TRBJ2-1 and V is TRBV30, with a tentative D call TRBD1 (6 bases). Deletions cut 4 bases from V and 5 bases from J, with 9 bases between. CDR3 length equals 12 residues. The V gene's germline CDR1 is GTSNPN and CDR2 SVGIG (reference sequence). The CDR3 protein is CAWNGGHNEQFF. The CDR3 bases are TGTGCCTGGAATGGGGGCCACAATGAGCAGTTCTTC.

The gene calls are TRBV28 and TRBJ2-2; the D gene is possibly TRBD2 (6 bases). The CDR3 is made up of 15 amino acids. V was trimmed by 6 bases and J by 5 bases, leaving 16 bases between them. The V gene's germline CDR1 is MDHEN and CDR2 SYDVKM. CDR3 nucleotide sequence: TGTGCCAGCAGCGATGGCGGGACTCGAACCGGGGAGCTGTTTTTT. Residues: CASSDGGTRTGELFF.

This chain connects TRBV29-1 to TRBJ2-2; TRBD1 matches 9 bases. The CDR3 extends over 14 amino acids. Germline V lookup: CDR1 SQVTM, CDR2 ANQGSEA. V shed 6 bases, J shed 4 bases, and the junction held 6 bases outside the gene matches. The CDR3 reads CSVRDRDGTGELFF. The DNA for the CDR3 is TGCAGCGTCCGGGACAGGGACGGCACCGGGGAGCTGTTTTTT.

V is TRBV11-2 and J is TRBJ2-1, with D possibly TRBD1 on 5 matching bases. Per the germline V gene, CDR1 is SGHAT and CDR2 is FQNNGV. The CDR3 is 15 residues long. The V and J ends lost 5 bases and 0 bases respectively, with 11 bases between them. CDR3 sequence: CASSLQGFSYNEQFF. Written as DNA, the CDR3 is TGTGCCAGCAGCCTCCAGGGATTCTCCTACAATGAGCAGTTCTTC.

The CDR3 sequence: CSVEGGRWGTDTQYF. CDR3 coding DNA: TGCAGCGTTGAAGGCGGGAGGTGGGGCACAGATACGCAGTATTTT. The V call is TRBV29-1, the J call TRBJ2-3, with 8 bases identical to TRBD2. Germline CDR1 SQVTM, CDR2 ANQGSEA. The V and J ends lost 1 base and 1 base, in that order; junction bases with no gene match: 4. The CDR3 loop spans 15 amino acids.